The rows below give T cell receptor beta chains drawn from one sample of a study of neoadjuvant anti-PD-1 for oral cavity cancer. The method was immunoSEQ multiplex PCR; TCRdb's version includes in-frame clones alone and lacks a portion of them. This table holds more than 10,000 clones, about two thirds found once. This specimen consisted of PBMCs, obtained after nivolumab (anti-PD-1) treatment. The receptors stem from a person aged 40 to 85 with oral cavity squamous cell carcinoma. Each CDR3 is given with its conserved first and last residue. Fields, in order: clone size, V gene, CDR3 length, D gene, J gene, CDR3 protein, CDR3 DNA. The D gene is left open where the match is weak. Rows give clone size only sometimes, using once, few, many, or a class for an expanded clone.

once	TRBV10-3	15	-	TRBJ1-4	CAISESRNEGEKLFF	TGTGCCATCAGTGAGTCCCGGAATGAGGGTGAAAAACTGTTTTTT
-	TRBV4-1	13	-	TRBJ2-7	CASSQVGGYEQYF	TGCGCCAGCAGCCAAGTGGGGGGATACGAGCAGTACTTC
-	TRBV10-1	14	-	TRBJ1-1	CASSDASMNTEAFF	TGCGCCAGCAGTGACGCCAGTATGAACACTGAAGCTTTCTTT
-	TRBV30	15	TRBD1	TRBJ1-2	CAWRGTGRTNYGYTF	TGTGCCTGGAGAGGGACAGGAAGAACTAACTATGGCTACACCTTC
-	TRBV28	15	-	TRBJ1-5	CASSLLGSRNQPQHF	TGTGCCAGCAGTTTGTTGGGAAGTAGAAATCAGCCCCAGCATTTT
-	TRBV19	17	-	TRBJ1-1	CASSPEGILTMNTEAFF	TGTGCCAGTAGTCCGGAGGGGATACTAACAATGAACACTGAAGCTTTCTTT
-	TRBV4-1	13	-	TRBJ1-2	CASSPGTVHGYTF	TGCGCCAGCAGCCCCGGGACGGTACATGGCTACACCTTC
-	TRBV20-1	11	-	TRBJ2-5	CSAGLGETQYF	TGCAGTGCGGGACTGGGAGAGACCCAGTACTTC
-	TRBV5-5	15	-	TRBJ2-1	CASSPGTGDYNEQFF	TGTGCCAGCAGCCCCGGGACTGGAGACTACAATGAGCAGTTCTTC
-	TRBV5-1	15	-	TRBJ1-1	CASSSEWGHRAEAFF	TGCGCCAGCAGCTCGGAATGGGGCCATCGGGCTGAAGCTTTCTTT
-	TRBV5-1	15	-	TRBJ2-1	CASSAAGTIYNEQFF	TGCGCCAGCAGCGCGGCCGGGACAATCTACAATGAGCAGTTCTTC
-	TRBV6-6	12	-	TRBJ1-6	CASRLQLSPLHF	TGTGCCAGCAGACTACAACTTTCACCCCTCCACTTT
-	TRBV6-1	13	TRBD1	TRBJ1-5	CASSVDRVQPQHF	TGTGCCAGCAGTGTGGACAGGGTCCAGCCCCAGCATTTT
-	TRBV29-1	13	TRBD2	TRBJ2-7	CSVVPAGAYEQYF	TGCAGCGTTGTACCAGCGGGGGCCTACGAGCAGTACTTC
-	TRBV5-4	14	-	TRBJ1-1	CASSFGTSRTEAFF	TGTGCCAGCAGCTTCGGGACCAGTCGGACTGAAGCTTTCTTT
-	TRBV2	13	-	TRBJ2-7	CASSALGSYEQYF	TGTGCCAGCAGTGCCTTAGGGAGCTACGAGCAGTACTTC
-	TRBV6-1	12	TRBD1	TRBJ1-2	CASREGGARYTF	TGTGCCAGCCGCGAAGGGGGCGCGCGCTACACCTTC
-	TRBV6-6	16	TRBD2	TRBJ2-1	CASSPPRREVGNEQFF	TGTGCCAGCAGTCCACCACGGCGGGAGGTCGGGAATGAGCAGTTCTTC
-	TRBV30	16	-	TRBJ1-2	CAWSLQVSGGRYGYTF	TGTGCCTGGAGTCTCCAAGTATCGGGGGGAAGGTATGGCTACACCTTC
-	TRBV4-1	17	-	TRBJ1-2	CASSQVIIAGKVGGYTF	TGCGCCAGCAGCCAAGTGATCATCGCAGGGAAGGTTGGTGGCTACACCTTC
-	TRBV7-9	15	-	TRBJ1-4	CASSDSQGRNEKLFF	TGTGCCAGCAGCGATAGTCAGGGTCGAAATGAAAAACTGTTTTTT
-	TRBV14	15	TRBD2	TRBJ2-2	CASSHGAGKAGELFF	TGTGCCAGCAGCCACGGAGCGGGGAAGGCCGGGGAGCTGTTTTTT
-	TRBV7-3	15	-	TRBJ2-2	CASSGDGGNTGELFF	TGTGCCAGCAGCGGGGACGGTGGTAACACCGGGGAGCTGTTTTTT
-	TRBV28	12	-	TRBJ2-5	CASTPDRETQYF	TGTGCCAGCACCCCGGACCGAGAGACCCAGTACTTC
few	TRBV7-9	18	TRBD1	TRBJ1-1	CASSWGTGTGWRSTEAFF	TGTGCCAGCAGCTGGGGAACCGGGACAGGGTGGCGAAGCACTGAAGCTTTCTTT
once	TRBV30	14	TRBD1	TRBJ2-7	CAWSVAQGAYEQYF	TGTGCCTGGAGTGTAGCACAGGGGGCCTACGAGCAGTACTTC
-	TRBV5-4	18	TRBD2	TRBJ2-3	CASSIRLAGGGSTDTQYF	TGTGCCAGCAGCATAAGACTAGCGGGAGGGGGGAGCACAGATACGCAGTATTTT
-	TRBV15	20	TRBD1	TRBJ1-5	CATSRDLWQFDRGGNQPQHF	TGTGCCACCAGCAGAGATCTTTGGCAATTTGACAGGGGGGGGAATCAGCCCCAGCATTTT
-	TRBV7-8	14	TRBD1	TRBJ1-2	CASSLGQGIYGYTF	TGTGCCAGCAGCTTAGGACAGGGCATCTATGGCTACACCTTC
-	TRBV27	13	-	TRBJ1-3	CASSPFNGNTIYF	TGTGCCAGCAGTCCCTTCAATGGAAACACCATATATTTT
-	TRBV5-1	15	-	TRBJ2-1	CASAGQHFSYNEQFF	TGCGCCAGCGCGGGGCAACACTTCTCCTACAATGAGCAGTTCTTC
-	TRBV30	14	-	TRBJ1-4	CAWSVGGANEKLFF	TGTGCCTGGAGTGTAGGAGGGGCGAATGAAAAACTGTTTTTT
-	TRBV5-5	14	-	TRBJ1-4	CASSRQVINEKLFF	TGTGCCAGCAGCCGACAGGTTATCAATGAAAAACTGTTTTTT
-	TRBV7-3	15	TRBD2	TRBJ2-1	CASSGQLAGLDEQFF	TGTGCCAGCAGCGGCCAGCTAGCGGGTCTCGATGAGCAGTTCTTC
-	TRBV7-8	13	-	TRBJ2-1	CASSLGTDNEQFF	TGTGCCAGCAGCTTAGGGACCGACAATGAGCAGTTCTTC
few	TRBV2	18	TRBD2	TRBJ2-2	CASSEDNRRGRHTGELFF	TGTGCCAGCAGTGAGGATAATCGACGCGGGAGACACACCGGGGAGCTGTTTTTT
-	TRBV7-9	13	-	TRBJ1-2	CASSLDNNYGYTF	TGTGCCAGCAGCTTAGACAATAACTATGGCTACACCTTC
few	TRBV5-4	15	TRBD1	TRBJ2-7	CASSLGGAGKHEQYF	TGTGCCAGCAGCCTAGGGGGCGCGGGCAAACACGAGCAGTACTTC
-	TRBV2	13	TRBD1	TRBJ2-7	CASSEDIDREGVF	TGTGCCAGCAGTGAAGACATCGACAGGGAAGGCGTCTTC
-	TRBV6-5	16	TRBD1	TRBJ2-1	CASSYSPRGLYNEQFF	TGTGCCAGCAGTTACTCGCCGAGGGGGCTTTACAATGAGCAGTTCTTC
few	TRBV5-4	14	-	TRBJ2-6	CASETLPGANVLTF	TGTGCCAGCGAGACCCTTCCTGGGGCCAACGTCCTGACTTTC
-	TRBV7-8	14	-	TRBJ1-1	CASSPYRTNTEAFF	TGTGCCAGCAGCCCGTACCGGACGAACACTGAAGCTTTCTTT
-	TRBV6-1	14	-	TRBJ1-6	CASSSRTENSPLHF	TGTGCCAGCAGTTCCCGGACCGAGAATTCACCCCTCCACTTT
few	TRBV6-5	12	-	TRBJ1-1	CASRSMNTEAFF	TGTGCCAGCCGAAGTATGAACACTGAAGCTTTCTTT
-	TRBV6-6	13	TRBD1	TRBJ2-7	CASTWDRGREQYF	TGTGCCAGCACTTGGGACAGGGGGCGCGAGCAGTACTTC
-	TRBV7-9	13	-	TRBJ2-7	CASSPKGPYEQYF	TGTGCCAGCAGCCCTAAGGGACCCTACGAGCAGTACTTC
-	TRBV19	12	TRBD1	TRBJ1-5	CASSIGQGPRNF	TGTGCCAGTAGTATAGGACAGGGGCCGAGGAATTTT
-	TRBV19	15	TRBD1	TRBJ2-3	CASSMRDRVADTQYF	TGTGCCAGTAGTATGCGGGACAGGGTTGCAGATACGCAGTATTTT
-	TRBV10-1	15	-	TRBJ2-3	CASSEKQTSTDTQYF	TGCGCCAGCAGCGAGAAACAAACTAGCACAGATACGCAGTATTTT
-	TRBV10-3	15	TRBD1	TRBJ1-5	CASADRAFSNQPQHF	TGTGCCAGCGCGGACAGGGCATTCAGCAATCAGCCCCAGCATTTT
-	TRBV11-1	19	-	TRBJ2-2	CASSGRRTSGGPNTGELFF	TGTGCCAGCAGCGGCAGGAGGACATCTGGTGGTCCGAACACCGGGGAGCTGTTTTTT
-	TRBV19	16	TRBD2	TRBJ2-1	CASSHRGTSGSDEQFF	TGTGCCAGTAGTCATAGGGGGACTAGCGGGAGTGATGAGCAGTTCTTC
few	TRBV6-1	13	-	TRBJ2-2	CASTLENPGELFF	TGTGCCAGCACTCTGGAGAACCCCGGGGAGCTGTTTTTT
-	TRBV11-3	13	-	TRBJ2-1	CASSLDRISKQFF	TGTGCCAGCAGCTTAGACCGAATCTCAAAGCAGTTCTTC
-	TRBV28	18	-	TRBJ1-1	CASSFPGLAGPGDTEAFF	TGTGCCAGCAGTTTCCCAGGACTGGCGGGGCCGGGGGACACTGAAGCTTTCTTT